Sequencing of this TCR beta chain was carried out in a study of T cells in localized non-small cell lung cancer. About this clone itself: The target antigen is unknown.

Trimming left V 5 bases short and J 0 bases short, with 7 bases between. The CDR3 is 13 residues long. CDR1 is MRHNA, CDR2 SNTAGT, per germline. Clones were read by immunoSEQ multiplex PCR, and TCRdb kept only the in-frame ones, dropping some. The sample yields 25,000 to 30,000 clones, roughly 87% seen once. Study-level results: Appearance in adjacent lung was seen for a median roughly 50 of the top 100 tumor clones. Adjacent uninvolved lung had the highest clonality, suggesting focused antigen responses. Investigators sequenced only a single tumor region, leaving heterogeneity possible.

The chain employs TRBV6-4 and TRBJ1-1; tentative D call: TRBD1 (5 bases). This sequence was found in a male donor at least 60 years old with stage I lung adenocarcinoma. The starting material was peripheral blood, obtained before any cancer treatment. CDR3 amino acids: CASSRGMNTEAFF. For the CDR3, the DNA is TGTGCCAGCAGTAGGGGAATGAACACTGAAGCTTTCTTT.